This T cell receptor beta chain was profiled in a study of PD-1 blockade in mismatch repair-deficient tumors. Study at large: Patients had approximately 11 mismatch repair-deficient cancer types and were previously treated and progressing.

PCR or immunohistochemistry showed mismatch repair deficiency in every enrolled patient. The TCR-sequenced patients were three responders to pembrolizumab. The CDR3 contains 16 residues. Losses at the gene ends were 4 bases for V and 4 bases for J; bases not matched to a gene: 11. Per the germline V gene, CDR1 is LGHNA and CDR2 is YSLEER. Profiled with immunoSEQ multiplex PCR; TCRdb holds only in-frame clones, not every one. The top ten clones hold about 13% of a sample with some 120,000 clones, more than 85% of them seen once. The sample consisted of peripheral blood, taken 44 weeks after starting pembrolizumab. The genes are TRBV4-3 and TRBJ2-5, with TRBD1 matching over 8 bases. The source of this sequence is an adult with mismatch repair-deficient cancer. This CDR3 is CASSRTQGVLGETQYF. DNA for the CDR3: TGCGCCAGCAGCCGTACACAGGGGGTTCTGGGAGAGACCCAGTACTTC.